These 24 T cell receptor beta chains were sequenced from one sample in a study of shared clonotypes between healthy human individuals. The protocol was immunoSEQ multiplex PCR, while the TCRdb copy is restricted to in-frame clones and leaves out a portion. The data hold some 87,000 clones, with over 60% observed a single time. The specimen sequenced was memory CD8+ T cells sorted from blood. Subset described: CD45RO+ cells pooled with CCR7-negative TemRA cells. The receptors were sampled from a man between 25 and 39 years old in good health.

In its sample, this clone was seen once. This sequence joins TRBV11-2 and TRBJ2-7; D unresolved. This CDR3 has 13 residues. Trimming took 0 bases from V and 6 from J, leaving 9 bases between them. The germline gives CDR1 SGHAT, CDR2 FQNNGV. CDR3 in amino acids: CASSLESVGEQYF. Written as DNA, the CDR3 is TGTGCCAGCAGCTTAGAAAGTGTGGGCGAGCAGTACTTC.

This clone was recorded a few times. V gene TRBV10-2 combines with J gene TRBJ2-7, with D maybe TRBD2 (5 bases). The CDR3 extends over 12 amino acids. Germline values: CDR1 WSHSY, CDR2 SAAADI. Trimming removed 8 bases from V and 4 bases from J, with 12 bases in between. The CDR3 region is CASEAGGYEQYF. The CDR3 bases are TGCGCCAGCGAGGCGGGCGGGTACGAGCAGTACTTC.

By sample share, this clone is hyperexpanded. Other DNA sequences in this sample translate to the same CDR3. The chain couples TRBV28 to TRBJ2-7; D unresolved. This CDR3 is built from 12 residues. The germline V gene encodes CDR1 MDHEN and CDR2 SYDVKM. Trimming removed 3 bases from V and 0 bases from J, with 3 bases in between. CDR3 sequence (DNA): TGTGCCAGCAGTTTCGTCTCCTACGAGCAGTACTTC. Its protein is CASSFVSYEQYF.

This clone was observed at least ten times. The chain employs TRBV6-6 and TRBJ2-7, with 9 bases identical to TRBD1. The germline V gene has CDR1 MNHNY and CDR2 SVGAGI (reference sequence). With V trimmed by 0 bases and J by 3 bases, 0 bases remained unmatched. The CDR3 is made up of 14 amino acids. The CDR3 here is CASSYSTGGYEQYF. In DNA form, the CDR3 reads TGTGCCAGCAGTTACTCGACAGGGGGCTACGAGCAGTACTTC.

The chain employs TRBV30 and TRBJ2-5, with D tentatively TRBD1 (6 bases). From germline, CDR1 is GTSNPN and CDR2 SVGIG (reference sequence). The V and J ends lost 4 bases and 5 bases respectively, with 14 bases between them. There are 13 residues in the CDR3. The chain's CDR3 is CAWTTGIGETQYF. CDR3 nucleotide sequence: TGTGCCTGGACTACAGGGATTGGGGAGACCCAGTACTTC.

The V call is TRBV5-1, the J call TRBJ2-2; 8 bases are a match to TRBD2. Looked up from germline, CDR1 is SGHRS and CDR2 is YFSETQ. There are 14 residues in the CDR3. V gave up 4 bases and J gave up 5 bases; unmatched junction bases: 4. CDR3 bases: TGCGCCAGCAGCGTGGTAGCGGGAACCGGGGAGCTGTTTTTT. Its protein is CASSVVAGTGELFF.

This chain uses TRBV12-5 with TRBJ1-3; D is perhaps TRBD1 (6 bases). The germline V gene encodes CDR1 LGHNT and CDR2 FRNRAP. The CDR3 is made up of 15 amino acids. V lost 5 bases and J 0 bases, leaving 11 bases between the germline ends. CDR3 protein: CASGRGADSGNTIYF. The CDR3 DNA follows: TGTGCTAGTGGTCGGGGGGCAGACTCTGGAAACACCATATATTTT.

This sequence joins TRBV28 and TRBJ2-1; 7 nucleotides match TRBD2. The germline gives CDR1 MDHEN, CDR2 SYDVKM. Trimming at V came to 5 bases and at J to 2 bases, leaving 9 bases not matched to a gene. CDR3 length: 16 amino acids. The CDR3 sequence is CASSRRGAGAYNEQFF. The CDR3 bases are TGTGCCAGCAGTCGACGAGGGGCGGGAGCCTACAATGAGCAGTTCTTC. The full variable domain, in which reference TRBV28 and TRBJ2-1 provide the parts outside the CDR3, is DVKVTQSSRYLVKRTGEKVFLECVQDMDHENMFWYRQDPGLGLRLIYFSYDVKMKEKGDIPEGYSVSREKKERFSLILESASTNQTSMYLCASSRRGAGAYNEQFFGPGTRLTVL.

The chain links TRBV7-9 to TRBJ2-7; D ambiguous. Between the trimmed V and J ends, which lost 5 bases and 4 bases, there was a span of 9 bases. This CDR3 comprises 12 residues. Germline assignment: CDR1 SEHNR and CDR2 FQNEAQ (reference sequence). For the CDR3, the DNA is TGTGCCAGCAGCCCCACCGGTTACGAGCAGTACTTC. Amino acid sequence: CASSPTGYEQYF.

The V and J genes are TRBV11-2 and TRBJ2-5, with a possible D match to TRBD2 (6 bases). CDR1 is SGHAT and CDR2 is FQNNGV in the germline V gene. The CDR3 spans 14 residues. V lost 1 base and J 3 bases, leaving 9 bases between the germline ends. CDR3 coding DNA: TGTGCCAGCAGCTTAGTAGCGGCCGAAGAGACCCAGTACTTC. Translation gives CASSLVAAEETQYF.

The chain joins TRBV6-9 to TRBJ2-1, with 12 nucleotides matching TRBD1. CDR1 is MNHGY and CDR2 is SVAAGI in the germline V gene. V gave up 4 bases and J gave up 8 bases; unmatched junction bases: 3. There are 14 residues in the CDR3. The DNA of the CDR3 is TGTGCCAGCAGTTCCGGGACAGGGGGCTATGAGCAGTTCTTC. The encoded protein is CASSSGTGGYEQFF.

This chain joins TRBV2 and TRBJ1-1; the D gene is possibly TRBD1 (5 bases). Germline assignment: CDR1 SNHLY and CDR2 FYNNEI. V lost 6 bases, J lost 11 bases, and 10 bases lay in between. The CDR3 has 10 residues. CDR3 in amino acids: CASRGTTAFF. The DNA for the CDR3 is TGTGCCAGCAGGGGGACTACGGCTTTCTTT.

This sequence joins TRBV7-8 and TRBJ1-5; D perhaps matches TRBD1 (5 bases). This CDR3 spans 17 amino acids. The germline V gene has CDR1 SGHVS and CDR2 FQNEAQ. V dropped 5 bases and J dropped 0 bases, with 17 bases sitting between them. The CDR3 bases are TGTGCCAGCAGCCCGGGTTCGGGGGTGGGTAGCAATCAGCCCCAGCATTTT. It encodes CASSPGSGVGSNQPQHF.

V is TRBV4-2 and J is TRBJ2-6; D is perhaps TRBD1 (8 bases). Germline values: CDR1 LGHNA, CDR2 YNFKEQ. Between the trimmed V and J ends, which lost 5 bases and 1 base, there was a span of 15 bases. The CDR3 sequence is 17 residues long. CDR3 nucleotides: TGTGCCAGCAGCTTGGGGGGGACAGGATCTGGGGCCAACGTCCTGACTTTC. Its translation is CASSLGGTGSGANVLTF.

The CDR3 spells CASSPTSGMGEQFF. CDR3 bases: TGTGCCAGCAGCCCGACTAGCGGGATGGGTGAGCAGTTCTTC. The chain is built from TRBV5-4 and TRBJ2-1; 11 nucleotides agree with TRBD2. Losses at the gene ends were 4 bases for V and 9 bases for J; bases not matched to a gene: 6. Germline-derived CDR1 and CDR2 are SGHNT and YYREEE (reference sequence). The length of the CDR3 is 14 residues.

The gene calls are TRBV6-5 and TRBJ1-3; D not resolved. Germline-derived CDR1 and CDR2 are MNHEY and SVGAGI. The CDR3 sequence is 13 residues long. V was trimmed by 0 bases and J by 3 bases, leaving 3 bases between them. The CDR3 DNA follows: TGTGCCAGCAGTTACTCGAATGGAAACACCATATATTTT. This translates into CASSYSNGNTIYF.

Only one count was recorded for this clone. The chain uses TRBV9 and TRBJ1-3; D unclear. V lost 0 bases and J 1 base, leaving 14 bases between the germline ends. CDR3 length: 17 residues. Germline values: CDR1 SGDLS, CDR2 YYNGEE. The CDR3 bases are TGTGCCAGCAGCGTAGATTCGAGGGCAGCGTCTGGAAACACCATATATTTT. It yields the protein CASSVDSRAASGNTIYF. Filled out from reference TRBV9 and TRBJ1-3, the complete variable domain reads DSGVTQTPKHLITATGQRVTLRCSPRSGDLSVYWYQQSLDQGLQFLIQYYNGEERAKGNILERFSAQQFPDLHSELNLSSLELGDSALYFCASSVDSRAASGNTIYFGEGSWLTVV.

The chain has TRBV19 and TRBJ1-5; D unresolved. V was cut by 6 bases and J by 9 bases, with 6 bases left in between. CDR3 size: 10 residues. Per the germline V gene, CDR1 is LNHDA and CDR2 is SQIVND (reference sequence). The CDR3 spells CASRKRPQHF. The CDR3 DNA sequence: TGTGCCAGTAGGAAGAGGCCCCAGCATTTT.

There are a few counts of this clone. This chain connects TRBV5-4 to TRBJ2-1; weak D call: TRBD1 (6 bases). V dropped 2 bases and J dropped 6 bases, with 9 bases sitting between them. Germline V CDR1 and CDR2: SGHNT, YYREEE (reference sequence). The CDR3 consists of 13 residues. The CDR3 coding sequence is TGTGCCAGCAGCTTTACAGGGCCCAATGAGCAGTTCTTC. Its protein product is CASSFTGPNEQFF.

This chain links TRBV4-1 with TRBJ1-1; possibly TRBD1 for D (6 bases). The ends were cut back, 10 bases at V and 4 bases at J, with 13 bases in the middle. Germline assignment: CDR1 MGHRA and CDR2 YSYEKL. The CDR3 has 12 residues. DNA for the CDR3: TGCGCCACCAAAACGGACAGCACTGAAGCTTTCTTT. It translates to CATKTDSTEAFF.

The V and J genes are TRBV19 and TRBJ1-4; D is unresolved. Germline loops: CDR1 LNHDA, CDR2 SQIVND (reference sequence). CDR3 length equals 14 residues. With 5 bases removed from V and 4 bases from J, the gap between germline ends came to 11 bases. DNA for the CDR3: TGTGCCAGTAGTGTGGCAGGTAATAATGAAAAACTGTTTTTT. It codes for CASSVAGNNEKLFF.

The chain recombines TRBV28 with TRBJ2-2, with 9 bases matching TRBD2. The CDR3 has 19 amino acids. Germline lookup yields CDR1 MDHEN and CDR2 SYDVKM. V shed 6 bases and J 2 bases; nucleotides not matched to a gene: 16. The CDR3 spells CASRPLKGSGSINTGELFF. The CDR3 DNA is TGTGCCAGCAGACCTTTAAAGGGTAGCGGGAGTATCAACACCGGGGAGCTGTTTTTT.

The chain has TRBV28 and TRBJ1-5; D gene unclear. The CDR3 has 20 residues. Trimming removed 2 bases from V and 6 bases from J, with 29 bases in between. Germline V lookup: CDR1 MDHEN, CDR2 SYDVKM. The DNA of the CDR3 is TGTGCCAGCAGTTTACTTGTACTGGCTAGAAGTCGCCAGCTTGCTCAGCCCCAGCATTTT. Translation gives CASSLLVLARSRQLAQPQHF.

The genes are TRBV5-1 and TRBJ2-3; D unclear. CDR3 length: 14 amino acids. V shed 3 bases and J shed 0 bases, with 8 bases lying between them. Germline CDR1 SGHRS, CDR2 YFSETQ. The chain's CDR3 is CASSSLVSTDTQYF. Written as DNA, the CDR3 is TGCGCCAGCAGCTCGCTAGTGAGCACAGATACGCAGTATTTT.